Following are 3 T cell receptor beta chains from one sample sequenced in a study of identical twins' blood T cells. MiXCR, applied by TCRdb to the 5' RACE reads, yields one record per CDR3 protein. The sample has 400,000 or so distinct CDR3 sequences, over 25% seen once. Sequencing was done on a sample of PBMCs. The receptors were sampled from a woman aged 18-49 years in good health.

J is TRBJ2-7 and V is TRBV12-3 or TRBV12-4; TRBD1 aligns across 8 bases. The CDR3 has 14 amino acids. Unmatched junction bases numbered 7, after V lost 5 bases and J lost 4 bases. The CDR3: CASSPPGQGYEQYF. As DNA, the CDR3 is TGTGCCAGCAGTCCGCCCGGACAGGGATACGAGCAGTACTTC.

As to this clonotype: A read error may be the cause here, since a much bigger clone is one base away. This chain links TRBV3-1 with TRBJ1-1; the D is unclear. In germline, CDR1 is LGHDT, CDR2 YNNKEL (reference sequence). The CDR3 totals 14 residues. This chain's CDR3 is CAGSQDPGRTEAFF. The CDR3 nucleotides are TGTGCCGGCAGCCAAGATCCAGGACGTACTGAAGCTTTCTTT.

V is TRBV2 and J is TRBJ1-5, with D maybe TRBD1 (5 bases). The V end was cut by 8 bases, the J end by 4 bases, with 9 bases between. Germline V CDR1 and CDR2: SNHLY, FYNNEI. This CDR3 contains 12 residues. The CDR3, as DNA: TGTGCCAGCTCCAGGGAAAATCAGCCCCAGCATTTT. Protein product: CASSRENQPQHF.